The 24 T cell receptor beta chains below were found in one sample sequenced in a study of T cell changes during pregnancy in multiple sclerosis. The repertoire was sequenced with immunoSEQ multiplex PCR; TCRdb's copy has only in-frame clones and lacks some. The table records some 100,000 clones, more than 80% of them present only once. This material consisted of peripheral blood, taken in the second trimester of pregnancy. The receptors come from a female donor with multiple sclerosis, enrolled in a pregnancy study.

The V gene is TRBV27, the J gene TRBJ2-1; TRBD2 aligns across 12 bases. The germline CDR1 and CDR2 sequences are MNHEY and SMNVEV (reference sequence). Unmatched junction bases numbered 14, after V lost 5 bases and J lost 9 bases. The CDR3 consists of 17 residues. Here the CDR3 DNA reads TGTGCCAGCAGTCACCCCTCTAGCGGGAGGGCCAGTAGTGAGCAGTTCTTC. Protein product: CASSHPSSGRASSEQFF.

This sequence joins TRBV5-1 and TRBJ1-1; D remains ambiguous. Germline V CDR1 and CDR2: SGHRS, YFSETQ. The CDR3 has 12 amino acids. V was cut by 5 bases and J by 8 bases, with 13 bases left in between. CDR3: CASRAPLSEAFF. Written as DNA, the CDR3 is TGCGCCAGCAGAGCCCCGTTATCGGAAGCTTTCTTT.

The DNA for the CDR3 is TGTGCCAGCAGCTTAGGAGGGACTCAAAATGAAAAACTGTTTTTT. Translated, it gives CASSLGGTQNEKLFF. This chain connects TRBV7-2 to TRBJ1-4; D possibly corresponds to TRBD1 (5 bases). Germline assignment: CDR1 SGHTA and CDR2 FQGNSA. V lost 1 base, J lost 5 bases, and 11 bases lay in between. CDR3 size: 15 residues.

V is TRBV7-8 and J is TRBJ1-4; D is ambiguous. Trimming pared 2 bases from V and 5 bases from J, leaving 9 bases between. The CDR3 is made up of 14 amino acids. Germline CDR1 and CDR2: SGHVS and FQNEAQ. The chain's CDR3 is CASSLRGANEKLFF. CDR3 sequence (DNA): TGTGCCAGCAGCTTACGGGGTGCCAATGAAAAACTGTTTTTT. The full variable domain, with the rest looked up from reference TRBV7-8 and TRBJ1-4, is GAGVSQSPRYKVAKRGQDVALRCDPISGHVSLFWYQQALGQGPEFLTYFQNEAQLDKSGLPSDRFFAERPEGSVSTLKIQRTQQEDSAVYLCASSLRGANEKLFFGSGTQLSVL.

This clone came up once. This chain connects TRBV5-5 to TRBJ2-7; 7 nucleotides match TRBD2. V shed 4 bases and J 1 base; nucleotides not matched to a gene: 8. Germline V gives CDR1 SGHKS, CDR2 YYEKEE (reference sequence). The CDR3 length is 15 residues. DNA of the CDR3: TGTGCCAGCAGCCCAGTGGGGGGGGGTTCCTACGAGCAGTACTTC. Residues: CASSPVGGGSYEQYF.

The chain carries TRBV1 and TRBJ2-6; no check of the table's D call, TRBD2, against the DNA was made. TRBV1 counts as a pseudogene. This CDR3 has 20 amino acids. CDR3 in amino acids: CTSSQDRDSPPPSGANVLTF. CDR3 DNA sequence: TGCACCAGCAGCCAAGACCGAGACTCACCGCCCCCGTCTGGGGCCAACGTCCTGACTTTC.

This clone was detected a few times. The V and J genes are TRBV12-5 and TRBJ1-2, with 9 bases aligning to TRBD1. This CDR3 has 18 amino acids. The V gene's germline CDR1 is LGHNT and CDR2 FRNRAP. Trimming at V came to 0 bases and at J to 8 bases, leaving 16 bases not matched to a gene. CDR3 sequence (DNA): TGTGCTAGTGGTTTGGTAATCGGCGGTACCCGGGACAGGGTGGGCTACACCTTC. It codes for CASGLVIGGTRDRVGYTF.

The chain is built from TRBV14 and TRBJ2-1, with 7 bases lining up with TRBD2. This CDR3 is built from 14 residues. Trimming removed 3 bases from V and 6 bases from J; junction bases left unmatched: 5. CDR1 is SGHDN and CDR2 is FVKESK in the germline V gene. Here the CDR3 DNA reads TGTGCCAGCAGCCAGCGGGAGACGAGCAATGAGCAGTTCTTC. Its translation: CASSQRETSNEQFF.

The chain combines TRBV5-1 with TRBJ1-4, with D perhaps matching TRBD1 (6 bases). With 1 base removed from V and 5 bases from J, the gap between germline ends came to 9 bases. The CDR3 is 14 amino acids. Germline CDR1 and CDR2: SGHRS and YFSETQ. The CDR3 bases are TGCGCCAGCAGCTTGCGGCAGGGGAATGAAAAACTGTTTTTT. Its protein is CASSLRQGNEKLFF.

This chain uses TRBV19 with TRBJ1-1, with D maybe TRBD1 (5 bases). Per the germline V gene, CDR1 is LNHDA and CDR2 is SQIVND (reference sequence). The CDR3 is 14 residues long. The V end was cut by 3 bases, the J end by 0 bases, with 8 bases between. CDR3 in DNA: TGTGCCAGTAGTATCGGACAAATGAACACTGAAGCTTTCTTT. The encoded protein is CASSIGQMNTEAFF.

The rearrangement links TRBV18 to TRBJ1-6; D not resolved. Trimming stripped 6 bases from V and 1 base from J, with 16 bases between. The CDR3 is 17 residues long. Germline CDR1 reads KGHSH; CDR2 reads LQKENI. The CDR3 bases are TGTGCCAGCTCCCTAAACCGGGGAGGTTCCTATAATTCACCCCTCCACTTT. Translating it yields CASSLNRGGSYNSPLHF.

The chain employs TRBV28 and TRBJ2-2, with D hard to call. The ends were cut back, 2 bases at V and 0 bases at J, with 7 bases in the middle. This CDR3 is built from 15 residues. CDR1 is MDHEN, CDR2 SYDVKM, per germline. The CDR3 sequence is CASSLSFANTGELFF. In DNA form, the CDR3 reads TGTGCCAGCAGTTTAAGCTTCGCGAACACCGGGGAGCTGTTTTTT. The variable domain in full, completed from reference TRBV28 and TRBJ2-2, reads DVKVTQSSRYLVKRTGEKVFLECVQDMDHENMFWYRQDPGLGLRLIYFSYDVKMKEKGDIPEGYSVSREKKERFSLILESASTNQTSMYLCASSLSFANTGELFFGEGSRLTVL.

The table lists this clone with a count of one. V usage is TRBV7-8 and J usage is TRBJ2-2, with D tentatively TRBD2 (5 bases). This CDR3 has 17 amino acids. Trimming took 8 bases from V and 6 from J, leaving 25 bases between them. Germline V gene lookup returns CDR1 SGHVS and CDR2 FQNEAQ. In DNA, the CDR3 is TGTGCCAGCTTTGAGGGCGATCCTGCGCTTGACGCCGGGGAGCTGTTTTTT. This gives the protein CASFEGDPALDAGELFF.

This rearrangement joins TRBV9 to TRBJ2-4; 9 positions agree with TRBD2. Trimming took 0 bases from V and 1 from J; bases not matched to a gene: 5. The CDR3 has 17 amino acids. The germline V gene has CDR1 SGDLS and CDR2 YYNGEE. In DNA form, the CDR3 reads TGTGCCAGCAGCGTAGGGACTAGCGTGTTGGCCAAAAACATTCAGTACTTC. Encoded protein: CASSVGTSVLAKNIQYF.

The CDR3 reads CASRRTNAGQGLNTEAFF. The CDR3 DNA follows: TGCGCCAGCAGACGTACTAACGCCGGACAGGGATTGAACACTGAAGCTTTCTTT. The chain combines TRBV5-1 with TRBJ1-1; 8 bases map to TRBD1. The CDR3 spans 18 residues. Trimming took 5 bases from V and 0 from J; bases not matched to a gene: 15. Looked up from germline, CDR1 is SGHRS and CDR2 is YFSETQ.

This chain links TRBV9 with TRBJ1-2, with D unclear. CDR3 size: 14 residues. Germline CDR1 reads SGDLS; CDR2 reads YYNGEE. Trimming took off 4 bases at V and 4 bases at J, with 14 bases between the two ends. As DNA, the CDR3 is TGTGCCAGCAGCCCCGTTTCTAGGCCCTATGGCTACACCTTC. Its translation is CASSPVSRPYGYTF.

The chain combines TRBV5-4 with TRBJ2-5; 9 bases are shared with TRBD1. After removal of 5 bases from V and 5 bases from J, the junction contained 4 bases not matched to a gene. The V gene's germline CDR1 is SGHNT and CDR2 YYREEE (reference sequence). CDR3 size: 13 residues. This CDR3 is CASRADRGETQYF. As DNA, the CDR3 is TGTGCCAGCAGGGCGGACAGGGGTGAGACCCAGTACTTC.

The rearrangement links TRBV10-3 to TRBJ2-3, with 9 positions matching TRBD2. CDR1 and CDR2 from the germline V gene are ENHRY and SYGVKD. This CDR3 contains 13 residues. J was trimmed by 13 bases and V by 3 bases; bases with no gene match: 8. The CDR3 coding sequence is TGTGCCATCAGTGAAAGGGAGCGGGGGGATGAGTATTTT. This gives the protein CAISERERGDEYF.

V gene TRBV4-1 combines with J gene TRBJ2-1; 9 bases are shared with TRBD1. Looked up from germline, CDR1 is MGHRA and CDR2 is YSYEKL. The trim removed 0 bases at V and 12 bases at J, leaving 6 bases unmatched. The CDR3 spans 14 residues. The DNA of the CDR3 is TGCGCCAGCAGCCAAGATGACAGGGGGAGTGGGCAGTTCTTC. Translated: CASSQDDRGSGQFF.

This clone was detected once. The chain employs TRBV28 and TRBJ2-7; 10 nucleotides match TRBD2. V lost 2 bases, J lost 2 bases, and 6 bases stayed unmatched. The CDR3 spans 16 residues. CDR1 and CDR2 (germline): MDHEN, SYDVKM. CDR3: CASSLASGSRTYEQYF. In DNA, the CDR3 is TGTGCCAGCAGTTTAGCTAGCGGGAGCAGGACCTACGAGCAGTACTTC.

The chain is built from TRBV6-1 and TRBJ1-2; 9 nucleotides match TRBD1. The CDR3 contains 15 residues. After removal of 5 bases from V and 4 bases from J, the junction contained 8 bases not matched to a gene. Germline CDR1 MNHNS, CDR2 SASEGT. CDR3 protein: CASSQPTGGVYGYTF. The DNA of the CDR3 is TGTGCCAGCAGTCAACCGACAGGGGGGGTCTATGGCTACACCTTC.

V is TRBV7-9 and J is TRBJ2-7; no clear D. Germline-derived CDR1 and CDR2 are SEHNR and FQNEAQ (reference sequence). V was trimmed by 5 bases and J by 3 bases, leaving 11 bases between them. The CDR3 totals 13 residues. As DNA, the CDR3 is TGTGCCAGCAGCCCCGACTCGCGCTACGAGCAGTACTTC. It encodes CASSPDSRYEQYF. The whole variable domain, remainder taken from reference TRBV7-9 and TRBJ2-7, is DTGVSQNPRHKITKRGQNVTFRCDPISEHNRLYWYRQTLGQGPEFLTYFQNEAQLEKSRLLSDRFSAERPKGSFSTLEIQRTEQGDSAMYLCASSPDSRYEQYFGPGTRLTVT.

The CDR3 region has the DNA TGTGCCAGCAGCCGAAGCCGGGGGGAGACCCAGTACTTC. It yields the protein CASSRSRGETQYF. The chain uses TRBV14 and TRBJ2-5, with a weak D call TRBD2 (6 bases). Germline CDR1 reads SGHDN; CDR2 reads FVKESK. Trimming took off 4 bases at V and 5 bases at J, with 11 bases between the two ends. CDR3 length equals 13 residues.

CDR3 nucleotide sequence: TGTGCCAGCAGCCCAAAAATCGGGGTCACTGAAGCTTTCTTT. Its protein product is CASSPKIGVTEAFF. This rearrangement joins TRBV28 to TRBJ1-1; no clear D. Trimming shortened V by 6 bases and J by 4 bases, and 15 bases separated the two germline ends. CDR1 is MDHEN and CDR2 is SYDVKM in the germline V gene. The CDR3 totals 14 residues.